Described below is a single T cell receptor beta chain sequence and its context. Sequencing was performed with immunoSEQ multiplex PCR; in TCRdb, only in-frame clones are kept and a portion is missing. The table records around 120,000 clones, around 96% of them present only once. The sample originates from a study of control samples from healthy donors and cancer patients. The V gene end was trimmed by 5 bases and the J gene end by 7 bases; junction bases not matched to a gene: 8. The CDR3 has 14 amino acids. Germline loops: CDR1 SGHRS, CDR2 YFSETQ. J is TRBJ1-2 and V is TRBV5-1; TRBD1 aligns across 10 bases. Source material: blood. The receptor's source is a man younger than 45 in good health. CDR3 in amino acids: CASSSFDRGPGYTF. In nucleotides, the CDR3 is TGCGCCAGCAGTTCTTTCGACAGGGGGCCTGGCTACACCTTC.